This is a list of T cell receptor beta chains from one sample in a study of blood T cell repertoires in COVID-19. Sequencing used immunoSEQ multiplex PCR; TCRdb keeps in-frame clones, though not all of them. The sample has more than 200,000 clones; under 90% are singletons. Sequences were obtained from PBMCs or T cells enriched from blood (not recorded which). The receptor set was obtained from a man aged 40-50 years who had recovered from COVID-19. Both conserved end residues are part of each CDR3. D genes are given only for firm matches.

D gene	V gene	J gene	CDR3 DNA	CDR3 protein
TRBD2	TRBV27	TRBJ2-5	TGTGCCAGCAGTCCTAGACTAGCGGGAGGGTACCAAGAGACCCAGTACTTC	CASSPRLAGGYQETQYF
.	TRBV12-3/TRBV12-4	TRBJ1-1	TGTGCCAGCAGTTTAGAGACAGACACTGAAGCTTTCTTT	CASSLETDTEAFF
.	TRBV5-1	TRBJ1-1	TGCGCCAGCAGCAGAGACGGAGGTAGCACTGAAGCTTTCTTT	CASSRDGGSTEAFF
.	TRBV4-1	TRBJ2-7	TGCGCCAGCAGCCAAATTCATGAGAGCTACGAGCAGTACTTC	CASSQIHESYEQYF
.	TRBV7-9	TRBJ1-2	TGTGCCACCCCGCGGCTGGGCAGGGGTGTCTATGGCTACACCTTC	CATPRLGRGVYGYTF
TRBD1	TRBV6-5	TRBJ1-2	TGTGCCAGCAGCCCGGGACAGGGTTTGACCTGGGGCTACACCTTC	CASSPGQGLTWGYTF
TRBD1	TRBV18	TRBJ1-4	TGTGCCAGCTCAATAAGACAGGGCGCTAATGAAAAACTGTTTTTT	CASSIRQGANEKLFF
TRBD1	TRBV5-4	TRBJ1-2	TGTGCCAGCAGCAGAACAGGGGAAAATGGCTATGGCTACACCTTC	CASSRTGENGYGYTF
TRBD2	TRBV5-1	TRBJ2-1	TGCGCCAGCAAATCCGGGACTAGCGGCAATGAGCAGTTCTTC	CASKSGTSGNEQFF
.	TRBV7-2	TRBJ1-5	TGTGCCAGCAGCCAGGGTATCAATCAGCCCCAGCATTTT	CASSQGINQPQHF
TRBD1	TRBV28	TRBJ1-2	TGTGCCAGCATCGACAGGGGGAACTATGGCTACACCTTC	CASIDRGNYGYTF
.	TRBV5-1	TRBJ1-2	TGCGCCAGCAGCCCAAGGAACCTACGGGATGGCTACACCTTC	CASSPRNLRDGYTF
TRBD1	TRBV5-5	TRBJ1-2	TGTGCCAGCAGCTCAGGACAGGGCTTAAATAACTATGGCTACACCTTC	CASSSGQGLNNYGYTF
.	TRBV24-1	TRBJ1-4	TGTGCCACCAGTGCCGGCCCGGGAGAAAAACTGTTTTTT	CATSAGPGEKLFF
TRBD1	TRBV5-1	TRBJ1-1	TGCGCCAGCAGCGGACAGGACAACACTGAAGCTTTCTTT	CASSGQDNTEAFF
TRBD2	TRBV7-2	TRBJ2-3	TGTGCCAGCAGCCATCCCCGGGAGGGCCTTCCGACAGATACGCAGTATTTT	CASSHPREGLPTDTQYF
TRBD2	TRBV5-1	TRBJ2-7	TGCGCCAGCAGCCAGGTGGGACTAGCGGGAGTCGGCTACGAGCAGTACTTC	CASSQVGLAGVGYEQYF
.	TRBV6-2/TRBV6-3	TRBJ2-7	TGTGCCAGCAGTTACCCGACAAGGCCCTCCTACGAGCAGTACTTC	CASSYPTRPSYEQYF
TRBD2	TRBV28	TRBJ2-5	TGTGCCAGCAGTTTGGGTTCGGGGGGGCGCTTTGAAGAGACCCAGTACTTC	CASSLGSGGRFEETQYF